This TCR beta chain was observed in a study of T cell responses to AZD1222 COVID-19 vaccine. Study-level points and caveats: At 160-218 and 743-854, vaccine-associated CD4 TCRs were dominant, and they spanned spike. Among the donors, most were white British and more were female, and clonal diversity was possibly underestimated. Following two doses of AZD1222, Spike-specific TCR breadth and depth rose. Repertoire sampling occurred only after the peak T cell response.

This CDR3 is built from 18 residues. Germline-derived CDR1 and CDR2 are LGHNA and YNFKEQ. Trimming stripped 1 base from V and 5 bases from J, with 20 bases between. Some clones are missing from TCRdb's copy, which holds only in-frame ones; the method was immunoSEQ multiplex PCR. The sample records roughly 120,000 clones, about 85% being singletons. With regard to this clone: The antigen is unknown.

The rearrangement joins TRBV4-2 to TRBJ1-4, with D possibly TRBD1 on 5 matching bases. This clonotype was obtained from an adult who received the AZD1222 COVID-19 vaccine. This specimen consisted of peripheral blood, obtained 28 days after the second AZD1222 dose. The CDR3 coding sequence is TGTGCCAGCAGCCAAGTGTCGGGCGGCGGGACGGTAAATGAAAAACTGTTTTTT. As protein: CASSQVSGGGTVNEKLFF.